This is a list of T cell receptor beta chains from one sample in a study of T cell repertoires in cytomegalovirus infection. No antigen has been identified for these receptors. TCRdb called the reads again in MiXCR, with one record for every CDR3 protein. The data hold approximately 730,000 distinct CDR3 sequences, with about 29% observed a single time. The sequences come from cultured CD8+ T cells from PBMCs, collected from culture after CMV antigen stimulation. The receptors originated from a human donor in good health (CMV status not recorded). Some clones in this sample may be carry-over from other donors' samples. Both conserved end residues are part of each CDR3. The D gene is left open where the match is weak. The listing skips clone size in some rows; elsewhere it reads once, few, many or a size class.

D gene: -; clone size: -; V gene: TRBV19; J gene: TRBJ1-6; CDR3 protein: CASSYGTNSPLHF; CDR3 DNA: TGTGCCAGTAGTTACGGAACAAATTCACCCCTCCACTTT
D gene: TRBD1; clone size: many; V gene: TRBV7-6; J gene: TRBJ2-5; CDR3 protein: CASSALGGRGETQYF; CDR3 DNA: TGTGCCAGCAGCGCCCTAGGGGGCAGGGGAGAGACCCAGTACTTC
D gene: -; clone size: -; V gene: TRBV6-6; J gene: TRBJ2-7; CDR3 protein: CASSDPQGEVTNYEQYF; CDR3 DNA: TGTGCCAGCAGTGATCCCCAAGGGGAAGTGACGAACTACGAGCAGTACTTC
D gene: TRBD2; clone size: few; V gene: TRBV7-8; J gene: TRBJ2-5; CDR3 protein: CASSFPLLAGGEETQYF; CDR3 DNA: TGTGCCAGCAGCTTTCCCCTTCTAGCGGGGGGAGAGGAGACCCAGTACTTC
D gene: TRBD1; clone size: many; V gene: TRBV12-3/TRBV12-4; J gene: TRBJ2-7; CDR3 protein: CASSYSGQGAYEQYF; CDR3 DNA: TGTGCCAGCAGTTATTCGGGACAGGGGGCCTACGAGCAGTACTTC
D gene: -; clone size: -; V gene: TRBV9; J gene: TRBJ1-2; CDR3 protein: CASSVGPPNYGYTF; CDR3 DNA: TGTGCCAGCAGCGTAGGTCCCCCTAACTATGGCTACACCTTC
D gene: -; clone size: -; V gene: TRBV12-3/TRBV12-4; J gene: TRBJ2-7; CDR3 protein: CASSVSEYRRSPYEQYF; CDR3 DNA: TGTGCCAGCAGTGTTAGCGAATACAGGAGGTCTCCCTACGAGCAGTACTTC
D gene: TRBD2; clone size: -; V gene: TRBV7-6; J gene: TRBJ2-3; CDR3 protein: CASSFPKRGGGSDTQYF; CDR3 DNA: TGTGCCAGCAGCTTCCCAAAGCGGGGGGGCGGTTCGGATACGCAGTATTTT
D gene: -; clone size: few; V gene: TRBV27; J gene: TRBJ1-3; CDR3 protein: CASSPGVPGNTIYF; CDR3 DNA: TGTGCCAGCAGTCCCGGCGTCCCTGGAAACACCATATATTTT
D gene: -; clone size: many; V gene: TRBV19; J gene: TRBJ2-2; CDR3 protein: CASTALFAGELFF; CDR3 DNA: TGTGCCAGCACCGCCCTTTTCGCCGGGGAGCTGTTTTTT
D gene: -; clone size: few; V gene: TRBV19; J gene: TRBJ2-1; CDR3 protein: CASSIVAGSYNEQFF; CDR3 DNA: TGTGCCAGTAGTATAGTGGCAGGTTCCTACAATGAGCAGTTCTTC
D gene: -; clone size: -; V gene: TRBV20-1; J gene: TRBJ2-7; CDR3 protein: CSARQGLSYEQYF; CDR3 DNA: TGCAGTGCTAGACAGGGACTCTCCTACGAGCAGTACTTC
D gene: -; clone size: few; V gene: TRBV12-3/TRBV12-4; J gene: TRBJ2-5; CDR3 protein: CASSPTGAGSQETQYF; CDR3 DNA: TGTGCCAGCAGTCCGACAGGCGCAGGGTCACAAGAGACCCAGTACTTC
D gene: TRBD2; clone size: few; V gene: TRBV6-5; J gene: TRBJ2-1; CDR3 protein: CASSYSSGGGNEQFF; CDR3 DNA: TGTGCCAGCAGTTACTCTAGCGGGGGGGGAAATGAGCAGTTCTTC
D gene: -; clone size: many; V gene: TRBV7-8; J gene: TRBJ2-5; CDR3 protein: CASSNSGTRRETQYF; CDR3 DNA: TGTGCCAGCAGCAACTCCGGGACACGGCGGGAGACCCAGTACTTC
D gene: TRBD2; clone size: -; V gene: TRBV9; J gene: TRBJ2-2; CDR3 protein: CASSVHPGLASDTGELFF; CDR3 DNA: TGTGCCAGCAGCGTCCATCCGGGACTAGCGTCTGACACCGGGGAGCTGTTTTTT
D gene: -; clone size: -; V gene: TRBV24-1; J gene: TRBJ2-3; CDR3 protein: CATSAGASVTDTQYF; CDR3 DNA: TGTGCCACCAGTGCTGGGGCATCAGTTACAGATACGCAGTATTTT
D gene: TRBD2; clone size: -; V gene: TRBV29-1; J gene: TRBJ2-1; CDR3 protein: CSVEVVAGSNEQFF; CDR3 DNA: TGCAGCGTTGAAGTGGTAGCGGGGAGCAATGAGCAGTTCTTC
D gene: TRBD1; clone size: -; V gene: TRBV7-9; J gene: TRBJ2-7; CDR3 protein: CASSLRRQGVYEQYF; CDR3 DNA: TGTGCCAGCAGCTTAAGGCGTCAGGGGGTCTACGAGCAGTACTTC
D gene: -; clone size: many; V gene: TRBV7-6; J gene: TRBJ1-1; CDR3 protein: CASSPGVTEAFF; CDR3 DNA: TGTGCCAGCAGCCCGGGGGTCACTGAAGCTTTCTTT
D gene: -; clone size: few; V gene: TRBV4-3; J gene: TRBJ2-2; CDR3 protein: CASSQGPAGDSANTGELFF; CDR3 DNA: TGCGCCAGCAGCCAGGGACCAGCGGGGGACAGTGCGAACACCGGGGAGCTGTTTTTT
D gene: TRBD1; clone size: few; V gene: TRBV7-2; J gene: TRBJ1-3; CDR3 protein: CASSLAPLGQGNTIYF; CDR3 DNA: TGTGCCAGCAGCTTAGCGCCCCTGGGACAGGGAAACACCATATATTTT
D gene: TRBD1; clone size: few; V gene: TRBV5-1; J gene: TRBJ2-7; CDR3 protein: CASSFGDSDLYEQYF; CDR3 DNA: TGCGCCAGCAGCTTTGGGGACAGCGACTTGTACGAGCAGTACTTC
D gene: TRBD2; clone size: -; V gene: TRBV6-5; J gene: TRBJ2-3; CDR3 protein: CASSSLSGGSTDTQYF; CDR3 DNA: TGTGCCAGCAGTTCCCTCTCGGGGGGGAGCACAGATACGCAGTATTTT
D gene: TRBD1; clone size: -; V gene: TRBV28; J gene: TRBJ1-2; CDR3 protein: CATSPGTGTAYGYTF; CDR3 DNA: TGTGCCACCTCCCCCGGGACAGGGACAGCCTATGGCTACACCTTC
D gene: -; clone size: many; V gene: TRBV28; J gene: TRBJ2-6; CDR3 protein: CASSRFRANGASGANVLTF; CDR3 DNA: TGTGCCAGCAGTCGATTCAGGGCCAACGGGGCCTCTGGGGCCAACGTCCTGACTTTC
D gene: -; clone size: -; V gene: TRBV2; J gene: TRBJ2-7; CDR3 protein: CATFLDGHKPSSYEQYF; CDR3 DNA: TGTGCCACCTTTCTTGATGGTCACAAACCCAGCTCCTACGAGCAGTACTTC
D gene: -; clone size: -; V gene: TRBV19; J gene: TRBJ1-1; CDR3 protein: CASSNFRTMSNTEAFF; CDR3 DNA: TGTGCCAGTAGTAATTTCCGCACTATGTCGAACACTGAAGCTTTCTTT
D gene: -; clone size: many; V gene: TRBV7-2; J gene: TRBJ2-3; CDR3 protein: CASSFVGGGTDTQYF; CDR3 DNA: TGTGCCAGCAGCTTCGTCGGGGGCGGCACAGATACGCAGTATTTT